These 10 T cell receptor beta chains were all obtained from the same sample, sequenced in a study of T cells in Graves' hyperthyroidism and ophthalmopathy. From RNA transcripts, TCR beta CDR3 regions were amplified. HTBI primers were used for first-round RT-PCR of the TCR CDR3. TCRdb re-called the multiplex PCR reads through MiXCR, storing one row per CDR3 protein. The sample has hundreds of thousands of distinct CDR3 sequences, less than 20% seen once. Input material: blood. The receptors here all came from a middle-aged man with Graves' ophthalmopathy.

The table lists this clonotype with many counts. The V and J genes are TRBV6-6 and TRBJ1-2; 10 nucleotides match TRBD1. CDR3 size: 15 residues. Per germline, CDR1 MNHNY and CDR2 SVGAGI (reference sequence). V shed 2 bases, J shed 6 bases, and the junction held 6 bases outside the gene matches. As DNA, the CDR3 is TGTGCCAGCAGTTACAGTGGTGGACAGGGGGATGGCTACACCTTC. Its translation is CASSYSGGQGDGYTF.

This clonotype was counted ten times or more. The rearrangement links TRBV27 to TRBJ2-7; TRBD2 aligns across 7 bases. The germline gives CDR1 MNHEY, CDR2 SMNVEV (reference sequence). The CDR3 length is 15 residues. With 6 bases clipped from V and 0 bases from J, the junction kept 8 bases outside the gene matches. CDR3 nucleotides: TGTGCCAGCAGGGGGGGGGGAGTTAGCTCCTACGAGCAGTACTTC. Encoded protein: CASRGGGVSSYEQYF.

This clonotype occurred a few times. CDR3 in amino acids: CSASDGSGRDTQYF. Here the CDR3 DNA reads TGCAGTGCTAGCGATGGTAGCGGGAGAGATACGCAGTATTTT. The chain carries TRBV20-1 and TRBJ2-3; 9 bases fit TRBD2. Trimming at V came to 3 bases and at J to 5 bases, leaving 6 bases not matched to a gene. The CDR3 has 14 amino acids. Germline CDR1 DFQATT, CDR2 SNEGSKA (reference sequence).

This chain links TRBV5-1 with TRBJ1-2; D may be TRBD1 (6 bases). This CDR3 has 15 amino acids. V dropped 3 bases and J dropped 1 base, with 13 bases sitting between them. In germline, CDR1 is SGHRS, CDR2 YFSETQ. CDR3 sequence: CASSSRTDNNYGYTF. The CDR3 bases are TGCGCCAGCAGCTCCCGGACAGACAATAACTATGGCTACACCTTC.

This clonotype was picked up one time. It may be a read error: a sequence one base away is much more abundant. This chain links TRBV9 with TRBJ2-3; possible D gene TRBD2, 7 bases. V dropped 7 bases and J dropped 4 bases, with 13 bases sitting between them. CDR3 length: 13 residues. The germline V gene has CDR1 SGDLS and CDR2 YYNGEE. CDR3: CASGEGGPDTQYF. CDR3 bases: TGTGCCAGCGGCGAGGGGGGGCCAGATACGCAGTATTTT.

In this sample, this clonotype turned up many times. The chain uses TRBV11-1 and TRBJ2-5; perhaps TRBD2 as D (5 bases). Germline V gene lookup returns CDR1 SGHAT and CDR2 FQDESV (reference sequence). The CDR3 consists of 13 residues. V dropped 5 bases and J dropped 2 bases, with 9 bases sitting between them. This chain's CDR3 is CASSRDMQETQYF. The CDR3 DNA sequence: TGTGCCAGCAGCCGGGATATGCAAGAGACCCAGTACTTC.

There are a few counts of this clonotype. The chain has TRBV9 and TRBJ2-1; D may be TRBD1 or TRBD2 (5 bases each). With 0 bases removed from V and 4 bases from J, the gap between germline ends came to 11 bases. Germline values: CDR1 SGDLS, CDR2 YYNGEE. CDR3 size: 15 residues. For the CDR3, the DNA is TGTGCCAGCAGCGTAGGGGGGAACGGATACAATGAGCAGTTCTTC. Protein product: CASSVGGNGYNEQFF.

The chain couples TRBV7-9 to TRBJ1-6; TRBD1 matches 9 bases. The CDR3 has 14 amino acids. V shed 5 bases, J shed 9 bases, and the junction held 5 bases outside the gene matches. The germline gives CDR1 SEHNR, CDR2 FQNEAQ (reference sequence). CDR3 in DNA: TGTGCCAGCAGCCGGGACAGGGCTTCTTCACCCCTCCACTTT. Encoded protein: CASSRDRASSPLHF.

In this sample, this clonotype turned up a few times. This chain uses TRBV5-6 with TRBJ1-2; TRBD1 aligns across 7 bases. This CDR3 is built from 14 residues. From germline, CDR1 is SGHDT and CDR2 YYEEEE. The ends lost 5 bases at V and 2 bases at J; junction bases unmatched: 6. The CDR3 bases are TGTGCCAGCAGTAAGCGGACAGGCAACTATGGCTACACCTTC. It is translated as CASSKRTGNYGYTF.

The chain couples TRBV6-1 to TRBJ2-1, with 8 bases aligning to TRBD2. The CDR3 length is 14 residues. Looked up from germline, CDR1 is MNHNS and CDR2 is SASEGT. The junction had 8 bases not matched to a gene; V was cut back by 6 bases and J by 7 bases. CDR3 DNA: TGTGCCAGCAGCACCGGGACTAGTCTTAATGAGCAGTTCTTC. Residues: CASSTGTSLNEQFF.